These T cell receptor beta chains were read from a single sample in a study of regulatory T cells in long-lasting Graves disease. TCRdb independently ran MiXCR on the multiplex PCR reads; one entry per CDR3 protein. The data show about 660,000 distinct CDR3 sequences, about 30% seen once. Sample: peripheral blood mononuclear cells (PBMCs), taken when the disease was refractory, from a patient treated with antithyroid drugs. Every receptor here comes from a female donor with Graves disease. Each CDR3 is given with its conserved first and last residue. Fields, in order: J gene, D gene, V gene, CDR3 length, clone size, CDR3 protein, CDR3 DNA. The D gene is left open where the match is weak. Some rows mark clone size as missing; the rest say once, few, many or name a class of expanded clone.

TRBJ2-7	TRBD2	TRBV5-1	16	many	CASSFGLAGDPGEQYF	TGCGCCAGCAGCTTTGGCCTAGCGGGAGACCCGGGCGAGCAGTACTTC
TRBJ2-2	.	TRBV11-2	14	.	CASSLDAGTGELFF	TGTGCCAGCAGCTTAGATGCTGGCACCGGGGAGCTGTTTTTT
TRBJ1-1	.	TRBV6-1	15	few	CASSRRAATHTEAFF	TGTGCCAGCAGCCGCCGGGCGGCCACGCACACTGAAGCTTTCTTT
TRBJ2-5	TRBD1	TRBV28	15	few	CASRQRTGRLETQYF	TGTGCCAGCAGACAAAGGACAGGGAGACTAGAGACCCAGTACTTC
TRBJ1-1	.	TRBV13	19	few	CASSFHRASWGASNTEAFF	TGTGCCAGCAGCTTCCACCGGGCCTCATGGGGCGCCTCAAACACTGAAGCTTTCTTT
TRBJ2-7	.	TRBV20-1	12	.	CSVGANPYEQYF	TGCAGCGTTGGGGCAAACCCCTACGAGCAGTACTTC
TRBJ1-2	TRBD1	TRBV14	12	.	CASSRDRIRYTF	TGTGCCAGCAGCCGGGACAGAATACGCTACACCTTC
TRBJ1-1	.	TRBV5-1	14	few	CASSPQGLFTEAFF	TGCGCCAGCAGTCCGCAGGGATTGTTCACTGAAGCTTTCTTT
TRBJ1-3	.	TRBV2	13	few	CASIRGGGNTIYF	TGTGCCAGCATCCGGGGGGGTGGAAACACCATATATTTT
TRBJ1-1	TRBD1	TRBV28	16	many	CASSVITGTGGSEAFF	TGTGCCAGCAGTGTAATCACCGGGACAGGTGGTTCTGAAGCTTTCTTT
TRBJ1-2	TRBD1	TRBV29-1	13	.	CSAKGQTNYGYAF	TGCAGCGCTAAGGGACAGACTAACTATGGCTACGCCTTC
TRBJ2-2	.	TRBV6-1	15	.	CASKDTGSLTGELFF	TGTGCCAGCAAAGACACAGGGTCGCTAACCGGGGAGCTGTTTTTT
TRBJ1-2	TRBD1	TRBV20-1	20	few	CSARDRNVKIAGQGAGGYTF	TGCAGTGCTAGAGATCGAAATGTTAAAATAGCCGGACAGGGGGCAGGTGGCTACACCTTC
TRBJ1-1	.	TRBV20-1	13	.	CSVSNVDGAEAFF	TGCAGTGTTTCCAATGTGGATGGCGCTGAAGCTTTCTTT
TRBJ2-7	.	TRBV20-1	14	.	CSAFSGQGKNEQYF	TGCAGTGCGTTCTCTGGCCAGGGGAAGAACGAGCAGTACTTC
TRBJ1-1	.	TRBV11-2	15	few	CASSLTTGGGTEAFF	TGTGCCAGCAGCTTAACTACAGGAGGGGGCACTGAAGCTTTCTTT
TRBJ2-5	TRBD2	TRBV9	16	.	CASSVGLAGVEETQYF	TGTGCCAGCAGCGTAGGACTAGCGGGAGTTGAAGAGACCCAGTACTTC
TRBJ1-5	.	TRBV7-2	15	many	CASSLVGGGSQPQHF	TGTGCCAGCAGCTTAGTCGGTGGAGGGAGTCAGCCCCAGCATTTT
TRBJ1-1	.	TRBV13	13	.	CASGVGSNTEAFF	TGTGCCAGCGGTGTCGGATCGAACACTGAAGCTTTCTTT
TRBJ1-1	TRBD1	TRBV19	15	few	CASSSGTGAVTEAFF	TGTGCCAGTAGTAGTGGGACAGGGGCGGTCACTGAAGCTTTCTTT
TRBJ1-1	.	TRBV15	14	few	CATSRVAGVTEAFF	TGTGCCACCAGCAGAGTTGCAGGGGTCACTGAAGCTTTCTTT
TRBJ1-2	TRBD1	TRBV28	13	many	CASSPTGTEGYTF	TGTGCCAGCAGTCCGACAGGGACGGAGGGCTACACCTTC
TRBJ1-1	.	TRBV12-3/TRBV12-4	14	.	CASSLNSMNTEAFF	TGTGCCAGCAGTTTAAACAGCATGAACACTGAAGCTTTCTTT
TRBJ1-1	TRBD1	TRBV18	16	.	CASSPWATGLNTEAFF	TGTGCCAGCTCACCATGGGCGACAGGGTTGAACACTGAAGCTTTCTTT
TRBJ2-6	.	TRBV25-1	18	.	CASSPGTPFNSGANVLTF	TGTGCCAGCAGCCCCGGGACCCCTTTTAACTCTGGGGCCAACGTCCTGACTTTC
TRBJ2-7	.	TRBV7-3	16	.	CASSSKVGLVIYEQYF	TGTGCCAGCAGCTCCAAGGTAGGGCTAGTCATCTACGAGCAGTACTTC
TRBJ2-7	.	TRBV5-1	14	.	CASSFYVGAYEQYF	TGCGCCAGCAGCTTTTATGTCGGGGCCTACGAGCAGTACTTC
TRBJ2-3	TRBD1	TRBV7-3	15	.	CASSSWTGGTDTQYF	TGTGCCAGCAGCTCCTGGACAGGGGGCACAGATACGCAGTATTTT
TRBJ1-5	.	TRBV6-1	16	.	CASTDFGGSSNQPQHF	TGTGCCAGCACTGATTTCGGGGGATCTAGCAATCAGCCCCAGCATTTT
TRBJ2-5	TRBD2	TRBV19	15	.	CASSGGLASQETQYF	TGTGCCAGTAGTGGGGGACTAGCATCCCAAGAGACCCAGTACTTC
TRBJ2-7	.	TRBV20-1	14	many	CSARDTIPPYEQYF	TGCAGTGCTAGAGATACGATTCCTCCCTACGAGCAGTACTTC
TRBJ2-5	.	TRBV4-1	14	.	CASLPGVGQGTQYF	TGCGCCAGCCTTCCGGGGGTCGGCCAAGGGACCCAGTACTTC
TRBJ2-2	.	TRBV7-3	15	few	CASSHEGFHTGELFF	TGTGCCAGCAGCCACGAAGGTTTCCACACCGGGGAGCTGTTTTTT
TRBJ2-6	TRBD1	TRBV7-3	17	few	CASSPTGGSPGANVLTF	TGTGCCAGCAGCCCGACAGGGGGTTCGCCTGGGGCCAACGTCCTGACTTTC
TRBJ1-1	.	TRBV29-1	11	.	CSVSRNTEAFF	TGCAGCGTTTCACGGAACACTGAAGCTTTCTTT
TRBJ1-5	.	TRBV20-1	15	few	CSARGGTGVWQPQHF	TGCAGTGCTAGAGGAGGAACGGGGGTGTGGCAGCCCCAGCATTTT
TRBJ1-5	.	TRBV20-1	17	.	CSARDHAIQGGNQPQHF	TGCAGTGCTAGAGATCACGCAATCCAGGGCGGGAATCAGCCCCAGCATTTT
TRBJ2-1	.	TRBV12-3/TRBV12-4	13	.	CASSLKADNEEFF	TGTGCCAGCAGTTTGAAGGCAGACAATGAGGAGTTCTTC
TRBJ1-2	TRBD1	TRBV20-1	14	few	CSANQDRLYDGYTF	TGCAGTGCAAACCAGGACAGGTTGTACGATGGCTACACCTTC
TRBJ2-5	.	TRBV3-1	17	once	CASSPRPGLRFQETQYF	TGTGCCAGCAGCCCCAGACCGGGACTTAGATTCCAAGAGACCCAGTACTTC
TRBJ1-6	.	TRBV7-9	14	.	CASRSESGYSPLHF	TGTGCCAGCAGATCTGAGTCGGGTTATTCACCCCTCCACTTT
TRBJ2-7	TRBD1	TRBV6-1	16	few	CASTPLGAGGSYEQYF	TGTGCCAGCACCCCCCTAGGCGCAGGGGGCTCCTACGAGCAGTACTTC
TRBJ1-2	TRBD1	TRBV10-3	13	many	CATGGQVINGYTF	TGTGCCACCGGAGGACAGGTCATAAACGGCTACACCTTC
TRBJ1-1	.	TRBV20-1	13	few	CSASTYANTEAFF	TGCAGTGCTAGTACATACGCGAACACTGAAGCTTTCTTT
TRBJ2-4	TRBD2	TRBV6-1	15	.	CASQELAGVLNIQYF	TGTGCCAGTCAGGAATTAGCGGGAGTTCTCAACATTCAGTACTTC
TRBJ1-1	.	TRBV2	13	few	CASSLKPATEAFF	TGTGCCAGCAGCTTAAAACCCGCAACTGAAGCTTTCTTT
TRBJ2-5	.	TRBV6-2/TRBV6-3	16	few	CASSYFHLPGKETQYF	TGTGCCAGCAGTTACTTCCATCTCCCTGGAAAAGAGACCCAGTACTTC
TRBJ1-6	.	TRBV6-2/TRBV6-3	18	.	CASSYSRAGSSYNSPLHF	TGTGCCAGCAGTTACTCAAGGGCTGGGAGCTCCTATAATTCACCCCTCCACTTT
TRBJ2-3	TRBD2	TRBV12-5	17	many	CASGLVRSGVEADTQYF	TGTGCTAGTGGTTTGGTAAGGAGCGGGGTGGAGGCAGATACGCAGTATTTT
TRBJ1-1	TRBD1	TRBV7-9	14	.	CASSRYIQGAEAFF	TGTGCCAGCAGCCGTTATATACAGGGGGCTGAAGCTTTCTTT